This entry is about one T cell receptor beta chain. Antigen specificity is unknown. The sample comes from a study of T cell repertoires in cytomegalovirus infection. Background on the study: It can be stated that public TCR beta signatures indicated CMV infection as well as a matching HLA type. Findings and caveats of the study: CMV-specific HLA-C-restricted TCR beta clonotypes dominated the ex vivo response.

The V gene end was trimmed by 3 bases and the J gene end by 7 bases; junction bases not matched to a gene: 3. This CDR3 has 12 residues. TCRdb itself ran the reads through MiXCR, one entry per CDR3 protein. The table records around 740,000 distinct CDR3 sequences, about 40% of them present only once. This TCR came from a human donor in good health (CMV status not recorded). Some clones in this sample may be carry-over from other donors' samples. The sample comprised PBMCs. The V and J genes are TRBV12-3 or TRBV12-4 and TRBJ2-7; 7 nucleotides line up with TRBD1. The CDR3 is CASSLTGQEQYF. The CDR3 DNA sequence: TGTGCCAGCAGTTTGACAGGGCAGGAGCAGTACTTC.